This note documents a single T cell receptor beta chain sequence. Antigen specificity is unknown. This record comes from a study of T cell responses to AZD1222 COVID-19 vaccine. Study findings and constraints: Close to half of spike-specific TCRs reportedly recognize unmutated variant regions. Only 5 or 6 individuals given AZD1222 were seropositive at baseline. Researchers took repertoire samples only after the peak T cell response had come.

The table came from immunoSEQ multiplex PCR; TCRdb's copy has only in-frame clones and leaves some out. The data contain some 110,000 clones, around 89% of them seen just once; the ten biggest clones take up about 17%. The clonotype was recovered from an adult in good health. Sequencing was performed on peripheral blood, taken on day 0 of AZD1222 vaccination.

The CDR3 here is CASSLTWAEGWVSYNEQFF. The DNA for the CDR3 is TGTGCCAGCAGCTTAACCTGGGCGGAAGGTTGGGTTTCCTACAATGAGCAGTTCTTC. The chain uses TRBV11-2 and TRBJ2-1; D is undetermined. The CDR3 totals 19 residues. Trimming removed 2 bases from V and 1 base from J, with 21 bases in between. CDR1 SGHAT and CDR2 FQNNGV come from the germline V gene.